A single sample is the source of the 32 T cell receptor beta chains below, sequenced in a study of blood T cell repertoires in COVID-19. TCRdb's table, derived via immunoSEQ multiplex PCR, lists solely in-frame clones and lacks some. The sample shows 400,000 to 550,000 clones, 80% to 90% of them seen only once. Specimen: peripheral blood. All receptors derive from a young woman with acute or convalescent COVID-19.

This sequence joins TRBV10-3 and TRBJ1-6; possibly TRBD1 for D (6 bases). The V and J ends lost 3 bases and 8 bases respectively, with 11 bases between them. The CDR3 extends over 14 amino acids. The germline V gene encodes CDR1 ENHRY and CDR2 SYGVKD. CDR3 residues: CAISEQGSDSPLHF. CDR3 nucleotide sequence: TGTGCCATCAGTGAACAGGGATCGGATTCACCCCTCCACTTT.

The chain has TRBV2 and TRBJ1-6; 10 bases are a match to TRBD1. J was trimmed by 10 bases and V by 9 bases; bases with no gene match: 6. The length of the CDR3 is 13 residues. In germline, CDR1 is SNHLY, CDR2 FYNNEI. The CDR3 nucleotides are TGTGCCAGTGTCGGGACAGGGGTCTCACCCCTCCACTTT. This codes for CASVGTGVSPLHF.

The genes are TRBV7-8 and TRBJ2-1; 8 bases fit TRBD2. Germline V lookup: CDR1 SGHVS, CDR2 FQNEAQ. The V segment lost 5 bases and the J segment 0 bases; nucleotides outside the gene matches: 6. The CDR3 totals 16 residues. The chain's CDR3 is CASSPLAGNSYNEQFF. The CDR3, as DNA: TGTGCCAGCAGCCCCTTAGCGGGGAACTCCTACAATGAGCAGTTCTTC. Supplemented by reference TRBV7-8 and TRBJ2-1, the full variable domain reads GAGVSQSPRYKVAKRGQDVALRCDPISGHVSLFWYQQALGQGPEFLTYFQNEAQLDKSGLPSDRFFAERPEGSVSTLKIQRTQQEDSAVYLCASSPLAGNSYNEQFFGPGTRLTVL.

The V call is TRBV6-1, the J call TRBJ2-5; D is possibly TRBD1 (5 bases). The CDR3 contains 16 residues. The V end was cut by 3 bases, the J end by 1 base, with 15 bases between. Germline CDR1 is MNHNS and CDR2 is SASEGT. CDR3 DNA sequence: TGTGCCAGCAGTGACAGGGTGTTTAAGGCCCAAGAGACCCAGTACTTC. This sequence encodes CASSDRVFKAQETQYF.

The DNA for the CDR3 is TGTGCCAGCAGTTTATTGTCAGACACTGAAGCTTTCTTT. It specifies CASSLLSDTEAFF. The rearrangement uses TRBV28 and TRBJ1-1; D is unclear. CDR3 length: 13 residues. The germline V gene has CDR1 MDHEN and CDR2 SYDVKM. V lost 1 base and J 3 bases, leaving 6 bases between the germline ends.

The V call is TRBV15, the J call TRBJ2-3, with 10 bases matching TRBD2. The CDR3 has 15 residues. Trimming took 4 bases from V and 4 from J; bases not matched to a gene: 5. Germline V gene lookup returns CDR1 LNHNV and CDR2 YYDKDF (reference sequence). This CDR3 reads CATSKSGGAPDTQYF. Here the CDR3 DNA reads TGTGCCACCAGCAAAAGCGGGGGGGCCCCAGATACGCAGTATTTT.

Only one count was recorded for this clone. The gene calls are TRBV5-5 and TRBJ2-5, with TRBD2 identical over 12 bases. The CDR3 consists of 16 residues. V was pared by 0 bases and J by 5 bases, with 5 bases of the junction left unmatched. Germline V gene data show CDR1 as SGHKS and CDR2 as YYEKEE (reference sequence). CDR3 sequence reads: CASSLATSGGLETQYF. DNA for the CDR3: TGTGCCAGCAGCTTGGCCACTAGCGGGGGGTTGGAGACCCAGTACTTC. Combining the CDR3 with reference TRBV5-5 and TRBJ2-5 gives the whole variable domain DAGVTQSPTHLIKTRGQQVTLRCSPISGHKSVSWYQQVLGQGPQFIFQYYEKEERGRGNFPDRFSARQFPNYSSELNVNALLLGDSALYLCASSLATSGGLETQYFGPGTRLLVL.

This CDR3 reads CASSARTGGKDTQYF. DNA of the CDR3: TGTGCCAGCAGCGCTAGGACAGGGGGCAAAGATACGCAGTATTTT. The chain joins TRBV5-4 to TRBJ2-3; TRBD1 aligns across 11 bases. Germline loops: CDR1 SGHNT, CDR2 YYREEE (reference sequence). The CDR3 length is 15 residues. V was clipped by 4 bases and J by 5 bases; unmatched bases: 6. The whole variable domain, filled in from reference TRBV5-4 and TRBJ2-3, reads ETGVTQSPTHLIKTRGQQVTLRCSSQSGHNTVSWYQQALGQGPQFIFQYYREEENGRGNFPPRFSGLQFPNYSSELNVNALELDDSALYLCASSARTGGKDTQYFGPGTRLTVL.

The chain carries TRBV28 and TRBJ1-6; D gene unclear. This CDR3 comprises 17 residues. Germline V gene data show CDR1 as MDHEN and CDR2 as SYDVKM. V was clipped by 5 bases and J by 11 bases, with 25 bases between them. The CDR3 DNA reads as TGTGCCAGCAGTCGATCGGAGATCGGACTTGTAATCCCACCCCTCCACTTT. Translated, it gives CASSRSEIGLVIPPLHF.

Comment on this clone: This sample includes further DNA sequences coding for the same CDR3. The rearrangement uses TRBV19 and TRBJ2-5, with D perhaps matching TRBD1 (8 bases). Germline values: CDR1 LNHDA, CDR2 SQIVND (reference sequence). V shed 6 bases and J shed 5 bases, with 16 bases lying between them. The CDR3 is made up of 14 amino acids. CDR3 bases: TGTGCCAGTAGCAACAGGGGGGGTAGGGAGACCCAGTACTTC. Translating gives CASSNRGGRETQYF.

This clone was found once. The chain employs TRBV27 and TRBJ2-7; 8 nucleotides agree with TRBD2. Looked up from germline, CDR1 is MNHEY and CDR2 is SMNVEV (reference sequence). The CDR3 covers 14 residues. V shed 6 bases, J shed 2 bases, and the junction held 6 bases outside the gene matches. The CDR3 loop is CASSSGGGPYEQYF. The CDR3 DNA reads TGTGCCAGCAGCTCGGGGGGGGGACCCTACGAGCAGTACTTC.

This clone was observed a single time. The chain combines TRBV6-5 with TRBJ1-1, with D tentatively TRBD1 (5 bases). The CDR3 extends over 13 amino acids. V was shortened by 3 bases and J by 6 bases, with 11 bases between the two germline ends. CDR1 and CDR2 (germline): MNHEY, SVGAGI. Here the CDR3 reads CASSYWGGAEAFF. CDR3 nucleotide sequence: TGTGCCAGCAGTTATTGGGGGGGGGCTGAAGCTTTCTTT.

This chain links TRBV6-5 with TRBJ1-2; TRBD1 agrees at 9 bases. This CDR3 region has 14 residues. Germline lookup yields CDR1 MNHEY and CDR2 SVGAGI. V lost 0 bases, J lost 5 bases, and 1 base stayed unmatched. The CDR3 coding sequence is TGTGCCAGCAGTTACTCGGACAGGGGTTATGGCTACACCTTC. Protein sequence: CASSYSDRGYGYTF.

This clone was seen a single time. This chain uses TRBV7-9 with TRBJ1-1; 7 nucleotides line up with TRBD1. Germline assignment: CDR1 SEHNR and CDR2 FQNEAQ (reference sequence). V shed 5 bases and J 1 base; nucleotides not matched to a gene: 7. The CDR3 runs to 15 residues. The CDR3 loop is CASSIRTGPNTEAFF. CDR3 sequence (DNA): TGTGCCAGCAGCATACGGACAGGCCCGAACACTGAAGCTTTCTTT.

J is TRBJ2-5 and V is TRBV6-1; weak D call: TRBD1 (6 bases). CDR3 length: 16 residues. Germline lookup yields CDR1 MNHNS and CDR2 SASEGT. The ends were cut back, 2 bases at V and 0 bases at J, with 13 bases in the middle. DNA for the CDR3: TGTGCCAGCAGTGAAATCCCAACAGGGTACCAAGAGACCCAGTACTTC. Translation: CASSEIPTGYQETQYF.

The chain combines TRBV7-9 with TRBJ1-2, with D maybe TRBD1 (5 bases). The germline CDR1 and CDR2 sequences are SEHNR and FQNEAQ (reference sequence). This CDR3 comprises 12 residues. V lost 5 bases, J lost 7 bases, and 11 bases lay in between. CDR3 nucleotide sequence: TGTGCCAGCAGCACCAGGGAACGTGGCTACACCTTC. Translation: CASSTRERGYTF.

The chain has TRBV5-1 and TRBJ2-3; D not certain. The CDR3 consists of 13 residues. The ends were cut back, 1 base at V and 1 base at J, with 4 bases in the middle. CDR1 SGHRS and CDR2 YFSETQ come from the germline V gene. This CDR3 is CASSLPGTDTQYF. The CDR3, as DNA: TGCGCCAGCAGCTTGCCAGGCACAGATACGCAGTATTTT.

The J gene is TRBJ2-3, the V gene TRBV5-1, with D maybe TRBD2 (6 bases). The CDR3 contains 15 residues. Germline assignment: CDR1 SGHRS and CDR2 YFSETQ. Trimming removed 4 bases at V and 1 base at J, with 13 bases between. The CDR3 loop reads CASSLIGGGTDTQYF. CDR3 DNA: TGCGCCAGCAGCCTGATTGGCGGGGGCACAGATACGCAGTATTTT.

The genes are TRBV9 and TRBJ1-2; TRBD1 matches at 12 bases. The CDR3 extends over 15 amino acids. The V gene end was trimmed by 4 bases and the J gene end by 8 bases; junction bases not matched to a gene: 9. Germline CDR1 SGDLS, CDR2 YYNGEE. The chain's CDR3 is CASSPSGQGAPGYTF. The CDR3 bases are TGTGCCAGCAGCCCATCGGGACAGGGGGCGCCGGGCTACACCTTC. The full variable domain, rest sourced from reference TRBV9 and TRBJ1-2, is DSGVTQTPKHLITATGQRVTLRCSPRSGDLSVYWYQQSLDQGLQFLIQYYNGEERAKGNILERFSAQQFPDLHSELNLSSLELGDSALYFCASSPSGQGAPGYTFGSGTRLTVV.

The V gene is TRBV29-1, the J gene TRBJ1-1; 7 positions agree with TRBD1. The germline CDR1 and CDR2 sequences are SQVTM and ANQGSEA. Germline trimming cut 5 bases from V and 5 bases from J; bases unmatched to any gene: 5. The CDR3 is 12 amino acids. The CDR3 coding sequence is TGCAGCGTTTACAGGGGTGGGACTGAAGCTTTCTTT. It encodes CSVYRGGTEAFF.

V is TRBV6-5 and J is TRBJ1-1; unclear D gene. CDR1 and CDR2 from the germline V gene are MNHEY and SVGAGI. The CDR3 has 15 residues. V was trimmed by 6 bases and J by 0 bases, leaving 14 bases between them. In DNA form, the CDR3 reads TGTGCCAGCAGACCCCATCGGGAGGTGAACACTGAAGCTTTCTTT. Protein product: CASRPHREVNTEAFF.

This sequence joins TRBV5-4 and TRBJ2-5, with TRBD2 matching over 12 bases. The CDR3 loop spans 16 amino acids. Looked up from germline, CDR1 is SGHNT and CDR2 is YYREEE (reference sequence). The V gene end was trimmed by 3 bases and the J gene end by 5 bases; junction bases not matched to a gene: 8. CDR3 in DNA: TGTGCCAGCAGCTACCCGACTAGCGGGGGAGGGGAGACCCAGTACTTC. It specifies CASSYPTSGGGETQYF.

The chain links TRBV28 to TRBJ2-5, with 11 bases identical to TRBD1. V dropped 8 bases and J dropped 5; count of bases not matched to a gene: 7. This CDR3 has 14 amino acids. Germline-derived CDR1 and CDR2 are MDHEN and SYDVKM. The CDR3 region has the DNA TGTGCCAGCTGTGGACAGGGGGCCTGGGAGACCCAGTACTTC. Protein product: CASCGQGAWETQYF. The variable domain in full, with the rest retrieved from reference TRBV28 and TRBJ2-5, is DVKVTQSSRYLVKRTGEKVFLECVQDMDHENMFWYRQDPGLGLRLIYFSYDVKMKEKGDIPEGYSVSREKKERFSLILESASTNQTSMYLCASCGQGAWETQYFGPGTRLLVL.

The CDR3 protein is CASTPTRGETQYF. The CDR3 bases are TGTGCCAGCACCCCTACCCGTGGAGAGACCCAGTACTTC. V gene TRBV7-2 combines with J gene TRBJ2-5; D is uncertain. This CDR3 has 13 residues. Germline CDR1 reads SGHTA; CDR2 reads FQGNSA. Trimming shortened V by 7 bases and J by 4 bases, and 13 bases separated the two germline ends.

This clone has a count of ten or more. This chain joins TRBV7-8 and TRBJ2-1, with D possibly TRBD1 on 5 matching bases. The CDR3 length is 13 residues. V was cut by 2 bases and J by 8 bases, with 10 bases left in between. Germline assignment: CDR1 SGHVS and CDR2 FQNEAQ. The DNA of the CDR3 is TGTGCCAGCAGCTTAACTCAGGGCGATGAGCAGTTCTTC. Translating gives CASSLTQGDEQFF.

A single count supports this clone. The rearrangement joins TRBV10-3 to TRBJ2-7; D remains ambiguous. CDR1 is ENHRY and CDR2 is SYGVKD in the germline V gene. This CDR3 is built from 14 residues. The V and J ends lost 8 bases and 0 bases respectively, with 14 bases between them. CDR3 coding DNA: TGTGCCATCCGAGAAGGCAGGAACTCCTACGAGCAGTACTTC. It translates to CAIREGRNSYEQYF.

This chain uses TRBV11-2 with TRBJ2-1; TRBD2 might be the D (5 bases). CDR1 and CDR2 (germline): SGHAT, FQNNGV. The length of the CDR3 is 14 residues. With 5 bases removed from V and 6 bases from J, the gap between germline ends came to 14 bases. For the CDR3, the DNA is TGTGCCAGCAGCCGGTACGGGGTGGGCAATGAGCAGTTCTTC. Its translation is CASSRYGVGNEQFF.

V is TRBV7-2 and J is TRBJ2-3; tentative D call: TRBD2 (6 bases). V lost 5 bases and J 1 base, leaving 16 bases between the germline ends. CDR1 SGHTA and CDR2 FQGNSA come from the germline V gene. The CDR3 totals 16 residues. The DNA for the CDR3 is TGTGCCAGCAGCGTAACCCCCGGCGGGGGCACAGATACGCAGTATTTT. This encodes CASSVTPGGGTDTQYF.

The V and J genes are TRBV5-1 and TRBJ1-6, with a tentative D call TRBD1 (5 bases). Trimming removed 2 bases at V and 0 bases at J, with 12 bases between. The CDR3 is 17 amino acids. Looked up from germline, CDR1 is SGHRS and CDR2 is YFSETQ. The CDR3 DNA follows: TGCGCCAGCAGCTTATCCAGGGAAGGCTCCTATAATTCACCCCTCCACTTT. Protein: CASSLSREGSYNSPLHF. Full variable domain (outside the CDR3, taken from reference TRBV5-1 and TRBJ1-6): KAGVTQTPRYLIKTRGQQVTLSCSPISGHRSVSWYQQTPGQGLQFLFEYFSETQRNKGNFPGRFSGRQFSNSRSEMNVSTLELGDSALYLCASSLSREGSYNSPLHFGNGTRLTVT.

The chain couples TRBV27 to TRBJ2-3; 10 nucleotides align to TRBD2. This CDR3 comprises 15 residues. The germline CDR1 and CDR2 sequences are MNHEY and SMNVEV (reference sequence). With 3 bases clipped from V and 4 bases from J, the junction kept 4 bases outside the gene matches. CDR3 DNA sequence: TGTGCCAGCAGTTTCAGCGGGGGGGTTTCAGATACGCAGTATTTT. It codes for CASSFSGGVSDTQYF.

The chain employs TRBV6-5 and TRBJ2-7; 8 bases are shared with TRBD1. The CDR3 spans 14 residues. V lost 5 bases and J lost 7; bases outside the gene matches: 10. The germline V gene has CDR1 MNHEY and CDR2 SVGAGI. This CDR3 is CASSSDRGWEEQYF. For the CDR3, the DNA is TGTGCCAGCAGTAGTGACAGGGGTTGGGAGGAGCAGTACTTC.

V gene TRBV10-3 combines with J gene TRBJ2-4; the match to TRBD2 covers 8 bases. CDR3 length: 13 residues. The germline CDR1 and CDR2 sequences are ENHRY and SYGVKD. J lost 8 bases, V lost 10 bases, and 10 bases had no gene match. DNA of the CDR3: TGTGCCACCTCCCTCCGGGGGGGGGACATTCAGTACTTC. This translates into CATSLRGGDIQYF.